Included here is one T cell receptor beta chain sequence, with context. The sample comes from a study of shared clonotypes between healthy human individuals. Assay: immunoSEQ multiplex PCR; the TCRdb copy retains only in-frame clones and omits some. This sample has around 690,000 clones, with less than 95% found just once. The donor population consisted of healthy HIV-negative adults with no recent acute infections or vaccinations. The study drew all its donors from Caucasian adults living in Nashville, Tennessee. This CDR3 spans 16 amino acids. The germline gives CDR1 LNHDA, CDR2 SQIVND (reference sequence). V trimming: 2 bases; J trimming: 3 bases; junction bases outside the gene matches: 5.

The V and J genes are TRBV19 and TRBJ2-1; TRBD2 matches at 9 bases. The TCR was taken from a man aged 18 to 29 in good health. Some clones in this sample may be carry-over from other donors' samples. Material: memory CD8+ T cells from PBMCs. Subset here: CD45RO+ cells pooled with CCR7-negative TemRA cells. For the CDR3, the DNA is TGTGCCAGTAGTATAAGCGGGAGGCTTTACTACAATGAGCAGTTCTTC. This translates into CASSISGRLYYNEQFF.